This TCR beta chain was profiled in a study of cytomegalovirus exposure and HLA in healthy donors. To note about this clone: Its antigen is unknown.

The CDR3 spans 17 residues. The V gene end was trimmed by 1 base and the J gene end by 7 bases; junction bases not matched to a gene: 10. Per germline, CDR1 LGHNA and CDR2 YSLEER. Study results and caveats: The study reported that TCR beta sequences accurately predicted HLA-A and HLA-B alleles in most subjects. With later analysis, a missense DCLRE1C variant became linked to TCR beta V- and J-gene trimming. Presence/absence analyses rested on an assumption that sequencing depth was roughly uniform across donors.

The PCR had 60 Vbeta and 13 Jbeta primers. Clones were sequenced by immunoSEQ multiplex PCR, and TCRdb holds only the in-frame ones, with some missing. The sample has some 180,000 clones, nearly 80% seen once; the top ten hold approximately 2.9%. The chain uses TRBV4-3 and TRBJ2-2; 9 bases line up with TRBD2. Sequencing used PBMCs. This sequence originates from a female donor in good health and CMV-seronegative. The CDR3 loop is CASSQGLAAQFDGELFF. CDR3 DNA sequence: TGCGCCAGCAGCCAAGGACTAGCGGCCCAATTCGACGGGGAGCTGTTTTTT.